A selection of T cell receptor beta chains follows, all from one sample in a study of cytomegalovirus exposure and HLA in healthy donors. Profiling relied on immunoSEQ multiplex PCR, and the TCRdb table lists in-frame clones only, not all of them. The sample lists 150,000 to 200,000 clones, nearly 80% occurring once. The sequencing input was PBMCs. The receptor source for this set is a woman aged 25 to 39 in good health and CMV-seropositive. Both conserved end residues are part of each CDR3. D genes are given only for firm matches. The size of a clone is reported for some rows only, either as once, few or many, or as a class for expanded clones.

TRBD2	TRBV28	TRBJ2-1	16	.	TGTGCCAGCAGTTTATCTGGACTAGCGGGACACAATGAGCAGTTCTTC	CASSLSGLAGHNEQFF
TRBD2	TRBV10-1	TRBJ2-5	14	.	TGCGCCAGCAGTGAGGCGGGGGGAATCGCGACCCAGTACTTC	CASSEAGGIATQYF
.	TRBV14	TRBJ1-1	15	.	TGTGCCAGCAGCCGAAAATTAGGAGAGAACACTGAAGCTTTCTTT	CASSRKLGENTEAFF
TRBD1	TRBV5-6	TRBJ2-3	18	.	TGTGCCAGCAGCCCCGGGACAGGGAATAGTATCAGTGCAGATACGCAGTATTTT	CASSPGTGNSISADTQYF
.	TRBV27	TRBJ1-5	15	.	TGTGCCAGCCGAAACAGGTTTTTAAGCAATCAGCCCCAGCATTTT	CASRNRFLSNQPQHF
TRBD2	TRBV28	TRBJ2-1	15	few	TGTGCCAGCAGTAAAACTAGCGGCCTATACAATGAGCAGTTCTTC	CASSKTSGLYNEQFF
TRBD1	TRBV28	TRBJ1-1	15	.	TGTGCCAGCAGTTCGGGGACAGAGGGGAACACTGAAGCTTTCTTT	CASSSGTEGNTEAFF
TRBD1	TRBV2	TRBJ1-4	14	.	TGTGCCAGCAGGGGACAGGGAGATAATGAAAAACTGTTTTTT	CASRGQGDNEKLFF
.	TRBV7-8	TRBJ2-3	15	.	TGTGCCAGCAGCCCCCTTCTAGGCTTCACAGATACGCAGTATTTT	CASSPLLGFTDTQYF
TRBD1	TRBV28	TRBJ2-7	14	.	TGTGCCAGCAGGCCAGTGGGACAGGGCCACGAGCAGTACTTC	CASRPVGQGHEQYF
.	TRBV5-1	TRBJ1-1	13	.	TGCGCCAGCAGCCTAGGACATGACACTGAAGCTTTCTTT	CASSLGHDTEAFF
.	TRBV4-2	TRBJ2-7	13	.	TGTGCCAGCAGCCAAGATCCCGGAGACGAGCAGTACTTC	CASSQDPGDEQYF
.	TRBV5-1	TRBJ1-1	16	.	TGCGCCAGCAGAAACCTCAGGGGCGCCGGGAACACTGAAGCTTTCTTT	CASRNLRGAGNTEAFF
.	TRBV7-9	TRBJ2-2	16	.	TGTGCCAGCAGCTTAGATCGGAGTGTGAACACCGGGGAGCTGTTTTTT	CASSLDRSVNTGELFF
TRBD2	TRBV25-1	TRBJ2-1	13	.	TGTGCCAGCCAGGGACTAACCTACAATGAGCAGTTCTTC	CASQGLTYNEQFF
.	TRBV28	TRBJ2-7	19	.	TGTGCCAGCAGGCCCCAAACTCCGAGAGCGACCGATAAATTCTACGAGCAGTACTTC	CASRPQTPRATDKFYEQYF
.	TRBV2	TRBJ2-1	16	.	TGTGCCAGCCTTATCTTAGGAGTCGGCACAGGGAATGAGCAGTTCTTC	CASLILGVGTGNEQFF
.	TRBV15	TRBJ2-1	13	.	TGTGCCACCAGCGACACGTTGTACAATGAGCAGTTCTTC	CATSDTLYNEQFF
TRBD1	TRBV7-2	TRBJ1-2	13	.	TGTGCCAGCAGCCAGGACAGGGTCTATGGCTACACCTTC	CASSQDRVYGYTF
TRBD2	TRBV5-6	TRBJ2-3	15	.	TGTGCCAGCAGCTCAGCGGGGGACAGCACAGATACGCAGTATTTT	CASSSAGDSTDTQYF
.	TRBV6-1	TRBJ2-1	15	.	TGTGCCAGCAGTGCCATTACTGGGCCCAACAATGAGCAGTTCTTC	CASSAITGPNNEQFF
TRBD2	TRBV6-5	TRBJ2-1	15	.	TGTGCCAGCAGACGGACTAGCGGTGCTTACAATGAGCAGTTCTTC	CASRRTSGAYNEQFF
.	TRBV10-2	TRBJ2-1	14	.	TGCGCCAGCTTTGGCATTTTCACCTACAATGAGCAGTTCTTC	CASFGIFTYNEQFF